This T cell receptor (beta chain) came from a study of blood T cell repertoires in COVID-19. Study as a whole: Samples taken during acute and convalescent COVID-19 were collected in the United States, Italy and Spain. T cells, B-cell-depleted T cells, or PBMCs provided the cDNA or gDNA that served as material.

Sequencing used immunoSEQ multiplex PCR; TCRdb keeps in-frame clones, though not all of them. The profile shows approximately 150,000 clones, around 90% of them singletons. The CDR3 extends over 15 amino acids. The V gene's germline CDR1 is MNHEY and CDR2 SVGAGI. The V end was cut by 0 bases, the J end by 2 bases, with 10 bases between. The sample comprised peripheral blood. This chain joins TRBV6-5 and TRBJ1-2; a weak D match, TRBD1 (6 bases). This TCR was sampled from a human donor in a cohort sampled during active COVID-19. The CDR3 is CASSYSAGTNYGYTF. The CDR3 nucleotides are TGTGCCAGCAGTTACTCAGCAGGGACAAACTATGGCTACACCTTC.